This T cell receptor (beta chain) comes out of a study of blood T cell repertoires in COVID-19. Looking at the study overall: Acute-phase and convalescent COVID-19 samples originated in the United States, Italy and Spain. From T cells, B-cell-depleted T cells, or PBMCs came the material, which was cDNA or gDNA.

In the original analysis: Scientists estimated how many nucleated cells there were by amplifying reference gene primers. Generated by immunoSEQ multiplex PCR, the TCRdb table keeps only in-frame clones and is missing some. Clonal size and the V and J genes are those of that table, whereas D and trimming came from the DNA. Of under 8,000 clones in the sample, around nine tenths are singletons; the top ten hold around 17%. The germline gives CDR1 MNHEY, CDR2 SMNVEV (reference sequence). The CDR3 is made up of 14 amino acids. V was shortened by 8 bases and J by 4 bases, with 14 bases between the two germline ends.

Sequenced sample: peripheral blood. The receptor was isolated from a human donor in a cohort sampled during active COVID-19. The chain couples TRBV27 to TRBJ1-4, with a possible D match to TRBD1 (5 bases). The CDR3 is CASAHRRINEKLFF. The CDR3 DNA reads TGTGCCAGCGCCCACAGGAGAATTAATGAAAAACTGTTTTTT.